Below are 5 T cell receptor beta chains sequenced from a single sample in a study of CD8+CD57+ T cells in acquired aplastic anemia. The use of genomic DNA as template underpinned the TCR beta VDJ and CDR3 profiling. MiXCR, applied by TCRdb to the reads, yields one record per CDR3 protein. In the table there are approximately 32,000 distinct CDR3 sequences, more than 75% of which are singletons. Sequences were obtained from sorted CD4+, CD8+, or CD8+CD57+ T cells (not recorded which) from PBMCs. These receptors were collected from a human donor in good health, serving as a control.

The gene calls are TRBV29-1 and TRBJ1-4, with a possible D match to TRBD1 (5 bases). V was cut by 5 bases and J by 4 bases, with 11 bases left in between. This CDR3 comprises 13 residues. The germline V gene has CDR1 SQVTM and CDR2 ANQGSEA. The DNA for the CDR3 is TGCAGCGTTCATTCGCAGGGTAATGAAAAACTGTTTTTT. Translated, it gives CSVHSQGNEKLFF.

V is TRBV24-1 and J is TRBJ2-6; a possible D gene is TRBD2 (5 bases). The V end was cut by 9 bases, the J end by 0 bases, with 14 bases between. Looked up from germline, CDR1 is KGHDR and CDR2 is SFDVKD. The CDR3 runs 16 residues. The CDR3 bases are TGTGCCACCGGAGTTGAGGGAATCTCTGGGGCCAACGTCCTGACTTTC. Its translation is CATGVEGISGANVLTF.

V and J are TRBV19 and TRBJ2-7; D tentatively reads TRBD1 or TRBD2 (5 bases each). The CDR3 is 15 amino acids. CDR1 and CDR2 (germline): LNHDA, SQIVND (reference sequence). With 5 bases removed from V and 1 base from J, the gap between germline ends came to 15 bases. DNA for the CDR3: TGTGCCAGTAGTGACTTCCCGGGACCATCCTACGAGCAGTACTTC. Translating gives CASSDFPGPSYEQYF.

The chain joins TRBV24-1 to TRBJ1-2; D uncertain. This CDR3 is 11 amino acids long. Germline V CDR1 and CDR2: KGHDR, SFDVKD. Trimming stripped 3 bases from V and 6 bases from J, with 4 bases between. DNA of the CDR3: TGTGCCACCAGTGATCAAAATGGCTACACCTTC. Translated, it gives CATSDQNGYTF.

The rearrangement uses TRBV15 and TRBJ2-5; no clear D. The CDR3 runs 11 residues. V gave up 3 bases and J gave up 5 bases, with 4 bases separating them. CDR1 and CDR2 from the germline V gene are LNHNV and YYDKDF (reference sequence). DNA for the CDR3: TGTGCCACCAGCAGTAGTGAGACCCAGTACTTC. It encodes CATSSSETQYF.